This record covers a single T cell receptor (beta chain). No antigen is known for it. Indicated time point: patch test 3, about 24 weeks after DPC sensitization. Treatment in this sample: therapeutic diphenylcyclopropenone sensitization with weekly scalp DPC. The data were taken from a study of human T cells and chemical hapten exposure. Study-wide background: Patch tests delivered 0.01% DPC to the upper back and were evaluated at 6 days.

The V and J ends lost 5 bases and 4 bases, in that order; junction bases with no gene match: 9. Germline CDR1 SEHNR, CDR2 FQNEAQ (reference sequence). The CDR3 runs 15 residues. Broader study findings: Counts of TCRs above 1 in 1000 frequency stayed unchanged with DPC sensitization.

MiXCR, applied by TCRdb to the RACE reads, yields one record per CDR3 protein. The sample holds roughly 53,000 distinct CDR3 sequences, about 10% seen once. The specimen comprised whole blood, sampled in connection with sensitization to the hapten diphenylcyclopropenone (DPC). The gene calls are TRBV7-9 and TRBJ1-1; 8 bases are shared with TRBD1. This clonotype was sampled from a woman aged 40-49 years with alopecia areata. Some clones in this sample may be carry-over from other donors' samples. The CDR3 here is CASSQGAFGGTEAFF. Written as DNA, the CDR3 is TGTGCCAGCAGCCAGGGGGCGTTCGGGGGCACTGAAGCTTTCTTT.